This T cell receptor beta chain comes out of a study of naive and memory T cell subsets (TCRdb year 2017). For context, the study as a whole: The figure summarizing these samples reported about 10 blood donors, 7 tuberculin skin test biopsies and 3 saline control biopsies. Usually PCR2 was run as a SYBR Green qPCR and stopped at a set threshold, although low-input samples could use end-point PCR (roughly 6 cycles) instead.

The library was made by 5' RACE. For the blood and skin samples, reverse transcription of TCR RNA was done with SuperScript IV along with alpha and beta constant region primers. The ligated cDNA was amplified in four rounds of PCR with nested alpha and beta constant region primers together with the SP2 primer. T4 RNA ligase 1 was used to ligate an oligonucleotide containing the Illumina SP2 primer and a UMI to the 3' end of the cDNA. The 12-nucleotide UMI was composed of two random hexamers separated by an eight-base spacer, which was included to prevent hairpin formation. From the second PCR onward, TCR alpha and beta chain libraries were processed separately and dual indexed for multiplexing. After pooling, the indexed libraries were analyzed by capillary electrophoresis and sequenced on either an Illumina MiSeq or NextSeq. To boost base diversity and improve cluster recognition, PhiX DNA at roughly 4.5-7% was spiked into the libraries. On the study's bioinformatics: Demultiplexor extracted UMIs from read 2, combined them with read 1 TCR sequence, and split reads by sample indices. V and J genes and V-J junctions were identified by Decombinator, and each TCR was assigned a five-part identifier that included V and J deletions. UMIs were used by Collapsinator to correct sequencing errors and PCR amplification heterogeneity, so that a UMI-based abundance was obtained for each TCR. Identifiers were converted to nucleotide sequence by CDR3Translator and translated to amino acids, and CDR3 regions were extracted on the basis of terminal motifs. Error-corrected counts of alpha and beta TCRs from blood and skin were compared after being normalized to the amount of input RNA. Clones were called with MiXCR by TCRdb after fastp trimmed the public reads at Q25, and only in-frame beta chains were retained. Rows with a matching CDR3 protein are joined into one entry that keeps the most common DNA and genes. The V and J calls and clone size are TCRdb's, not the authors'. The sample table lists more than 25,000 distinct CDR3 sequences, roughly 25% of them with a count of one. The ten biggest clones cover approximately 1.7% of the sample.

Points the paper makes about the study in general: The RNA-based method was acknowledged to be potentially sensitive to changes in TCR transcripts with T cell activation and differentiation.

On this clonotype: It lacks a known antigen. No qualities accompany the bases; no much larger clone lies one base away.

Whole blood analysis involved drawing around 2.7 ml of peripheral blood from adult healthy volunteers into Tempus tubes and then extracting RNA following the manufacturer's instructions. The study reported a robust and sensitive protocol to amplify, sequence and analyze TCRs, based on 3' ligation of a UMI-containing oligonucleotide to TCR cDNA. Total RNA, without cell sorting, was DNase treated with RQ1 DNase before reverse transcription, targeting roughly 1 to 1000 ng input. Libraries were prepared from skin biopsies and whole blood so that pipeline robustness could be tested in samples in which T cells form a minority population. Looking up the germline V gene (reference sequence) yields CDR1 SEHNR and CDR2 FQNEAQ. Including the terminal cysteine and phenylalanine, the CDR3 comprises 18 residues. Only the CDR3 DNA is retained, 54 bases long and in frame from the first base. V lost 2 bases and J lost 0 bases, and the count of bases not matched to a germline gene is 9.

The V and J genes are TRBV7-9 and TRBJ2-3; 9 nucleotides in the junction match TRBD2. This clonotype was sampled from a female donor in good health. Read as DNA, the sequence is TGTGCCAGCAGCTTAAACAGCGGGAGGTGGAGGAGCACAGATACGCAGTATTTT. Its translation reads: CASSLNSGRWRSTDTQYF.